This TCR beta chain was captured by sequencing in a study of blood T cell repertoires in COVID-19. For the study at large: Some COVID-19 samples were acute and others convalescent; all came from the United States, Italy and Spain. PBMCs, B-cell-depleted T cells, or T cells provided the cDNA or gDNA that made up the material.

Authors' data handling: It was from reference gene primer amplification that nucleated cell counts were estimated. Libraries were prepared by immunoSEQ multiplex PCR; TCRdb keeps only in-frame clonotypes and omits some of them. For V, J and clone size, that table is used; D and trimming come from the DNA. Of 150,000 to 200,000 clones listed, roughly 82% are singletons. The germline CDR1 and CDR2 sequences are SQVTM and ANQGSEA. This CDR3 contains 16 residues. Trimming took 6 bases from V and 2 from J; bases not matched to a gene: 9. V and J are TRBV29-1 and TRBJ2-3, with TRBD2 identical over 12 bases. The receptor's source is a woman aged 30 to 39 with acute or convalescent COVID-19. The sample consisted of peripheral blood. The CDR3 bases are TGCAGCGTCCGACGACTAGCGGGAGAGACCACAGATACGCAGTATTTT. Translated, it gives CSVRRLAGETTDTQYF.